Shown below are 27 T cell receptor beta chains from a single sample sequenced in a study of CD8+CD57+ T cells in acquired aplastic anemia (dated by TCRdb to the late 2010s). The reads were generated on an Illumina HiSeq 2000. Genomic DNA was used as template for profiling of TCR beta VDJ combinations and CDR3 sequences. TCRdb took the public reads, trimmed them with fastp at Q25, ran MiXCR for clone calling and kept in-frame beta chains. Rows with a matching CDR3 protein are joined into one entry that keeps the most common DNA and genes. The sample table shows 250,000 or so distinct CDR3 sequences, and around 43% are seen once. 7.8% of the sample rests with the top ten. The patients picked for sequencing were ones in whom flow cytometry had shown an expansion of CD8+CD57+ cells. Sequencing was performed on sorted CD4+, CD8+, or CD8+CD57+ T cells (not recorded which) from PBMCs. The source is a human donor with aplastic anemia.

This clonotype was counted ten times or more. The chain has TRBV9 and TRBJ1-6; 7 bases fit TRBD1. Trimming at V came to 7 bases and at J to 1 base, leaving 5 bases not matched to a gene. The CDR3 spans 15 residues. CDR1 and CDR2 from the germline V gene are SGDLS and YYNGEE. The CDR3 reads CASGEDRSYNSPLHF. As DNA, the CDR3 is TGTGCCAGCGGGGAGGACAGGTCCTATAATTCACCCCTCCACTTT.

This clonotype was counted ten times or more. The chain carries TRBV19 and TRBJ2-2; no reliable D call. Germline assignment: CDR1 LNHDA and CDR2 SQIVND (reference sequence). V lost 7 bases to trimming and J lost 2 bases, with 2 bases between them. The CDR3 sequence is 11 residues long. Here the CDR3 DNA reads TGTGCCAGTACCAACACCGGGGAGCTGTTTTTT. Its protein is CASTNTGELFF.

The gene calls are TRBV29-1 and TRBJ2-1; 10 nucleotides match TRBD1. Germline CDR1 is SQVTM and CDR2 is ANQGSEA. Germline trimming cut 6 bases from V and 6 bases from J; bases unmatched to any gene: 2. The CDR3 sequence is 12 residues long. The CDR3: CSVRQGANEQFF. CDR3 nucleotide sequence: TGCAGCGTCAGACAGGGGGCCAATGAGCAGTTCTTC.

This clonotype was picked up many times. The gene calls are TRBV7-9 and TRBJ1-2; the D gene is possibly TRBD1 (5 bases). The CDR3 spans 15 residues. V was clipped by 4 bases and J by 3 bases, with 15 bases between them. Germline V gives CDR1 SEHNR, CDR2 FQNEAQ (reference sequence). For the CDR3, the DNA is TGTGCCAGCAGCTCCCTTGCTGGAGGGGACTATGGCTACACCTTC. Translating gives CASSSLAGGDYGYTF.

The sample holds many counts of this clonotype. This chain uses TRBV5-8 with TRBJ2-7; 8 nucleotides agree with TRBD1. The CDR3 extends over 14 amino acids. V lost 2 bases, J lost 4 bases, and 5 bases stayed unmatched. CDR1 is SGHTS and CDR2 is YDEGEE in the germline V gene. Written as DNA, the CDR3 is TGTGCCAGCAGCTTACAGGACAGGGCGTACGAGCAGTACTTC. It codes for CASSLQDRAYEQYF.

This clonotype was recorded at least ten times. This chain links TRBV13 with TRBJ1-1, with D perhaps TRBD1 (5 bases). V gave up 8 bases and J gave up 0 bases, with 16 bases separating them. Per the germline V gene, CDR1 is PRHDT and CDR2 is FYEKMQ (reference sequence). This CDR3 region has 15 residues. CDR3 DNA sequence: TGTGCCAGCGGCGTAACAGGACGGATGAACACTGAAGCTTTCTTT. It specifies CASGVTGRMNTEAFF.

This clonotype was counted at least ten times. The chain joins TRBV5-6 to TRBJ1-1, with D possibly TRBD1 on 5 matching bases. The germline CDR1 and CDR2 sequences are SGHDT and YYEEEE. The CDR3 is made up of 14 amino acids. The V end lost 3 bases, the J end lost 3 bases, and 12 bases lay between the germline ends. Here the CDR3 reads CASSSPGRDTEAFF. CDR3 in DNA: TGTGCCAGCAGCTCCCCGGGGCGGGACACTGAAGCTTTCTTT.

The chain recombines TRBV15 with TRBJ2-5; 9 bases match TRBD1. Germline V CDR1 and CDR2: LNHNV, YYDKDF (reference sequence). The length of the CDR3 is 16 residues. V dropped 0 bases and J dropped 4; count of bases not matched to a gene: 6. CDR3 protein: CATSRDSGQGRETQYF. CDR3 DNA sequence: TGTGCCACCAGCAGAGATAGCGGACAGGGGAGAGAGACCCAGTACTTC.

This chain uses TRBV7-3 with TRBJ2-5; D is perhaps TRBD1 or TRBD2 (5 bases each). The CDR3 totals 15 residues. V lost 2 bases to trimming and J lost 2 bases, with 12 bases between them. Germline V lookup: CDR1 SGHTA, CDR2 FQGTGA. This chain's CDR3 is CASSLGPGRQETQYF. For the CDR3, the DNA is TGTGCCAGCAGCTTAGGACCGGGGCGGCAAGAGACCCAGTACTTC.

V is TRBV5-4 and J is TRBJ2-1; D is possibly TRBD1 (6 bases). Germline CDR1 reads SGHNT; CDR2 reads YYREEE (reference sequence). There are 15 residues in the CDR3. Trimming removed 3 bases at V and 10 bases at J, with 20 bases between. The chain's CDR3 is CASSSRDTLRMEQFF. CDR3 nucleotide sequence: TGTGCCAGCAGCTCCCGGGACACCCTTAGGATGGAGCAGTTCTTC.

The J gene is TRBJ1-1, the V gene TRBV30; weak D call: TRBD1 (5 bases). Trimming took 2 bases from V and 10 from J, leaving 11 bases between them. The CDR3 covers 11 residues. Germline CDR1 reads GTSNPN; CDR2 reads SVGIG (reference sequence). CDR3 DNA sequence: TGTGCCTGGAGTTCTGGTCAGGGAGCTTTCTTT. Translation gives CAWSSGQGAFF.

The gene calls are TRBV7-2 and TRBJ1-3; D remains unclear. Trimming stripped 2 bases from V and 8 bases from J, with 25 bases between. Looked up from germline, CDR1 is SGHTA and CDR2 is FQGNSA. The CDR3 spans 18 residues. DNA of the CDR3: TGTGCCAGCAGCTTAACCGGCGCATCCCCCCCCCCCGGGCACACCATATATTTT. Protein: CASSLTGASPPPGHTIYF.

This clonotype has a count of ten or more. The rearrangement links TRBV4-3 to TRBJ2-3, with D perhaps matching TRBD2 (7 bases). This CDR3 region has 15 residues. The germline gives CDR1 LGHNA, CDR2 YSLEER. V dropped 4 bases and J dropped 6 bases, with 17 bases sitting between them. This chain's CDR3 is CASSRWGGRYDTQYF. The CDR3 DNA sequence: TGCGCCAGCAGCCGCTGGGGGGGCCGCTACGATACGCAGTATTTT.

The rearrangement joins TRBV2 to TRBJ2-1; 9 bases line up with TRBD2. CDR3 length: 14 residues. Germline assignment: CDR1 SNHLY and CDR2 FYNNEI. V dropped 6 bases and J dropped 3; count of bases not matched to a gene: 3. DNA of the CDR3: TGTGCCAGCAGGGAGACTAGCGGCTACAATGAGCAGTTCTTC. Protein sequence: CASRETSGYNEQFF.

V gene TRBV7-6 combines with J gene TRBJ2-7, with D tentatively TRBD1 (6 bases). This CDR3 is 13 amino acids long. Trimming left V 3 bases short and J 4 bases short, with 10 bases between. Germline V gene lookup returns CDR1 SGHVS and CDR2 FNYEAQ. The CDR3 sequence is CASSFGQGYEQYF. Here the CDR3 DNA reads TGTGCCAGCAGCTTTGGGCAGGGGTACGAGCAGTACTTC.

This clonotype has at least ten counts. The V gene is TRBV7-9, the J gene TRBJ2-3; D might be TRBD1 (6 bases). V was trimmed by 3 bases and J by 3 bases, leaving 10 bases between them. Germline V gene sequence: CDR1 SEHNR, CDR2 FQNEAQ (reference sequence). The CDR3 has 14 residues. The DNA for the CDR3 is TGTGCCAGCAGCTTGGCCGGACAGACAGATACGCAGTATTTT. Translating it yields CASSLAGQTDTQYF. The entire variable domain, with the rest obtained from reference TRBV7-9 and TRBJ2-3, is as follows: DTGVSQNPRHKITKRGQNVTFRCDPISEHNRLYWYRQTLGQGPEFLTYFQNEAQLEKSRLLSDRFSAERPKGSFSTLEIQRTEQGDSAMYLCASSLAGQTDTQYFGPGTRLTVL.

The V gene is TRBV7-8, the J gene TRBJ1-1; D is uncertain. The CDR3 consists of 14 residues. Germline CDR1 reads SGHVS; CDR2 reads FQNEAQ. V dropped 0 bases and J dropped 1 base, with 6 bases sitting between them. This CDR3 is CASSLALGNTEAFF. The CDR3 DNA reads TGTGCCAGCAGCTTAGCTCTGGGGAACACTGAAGCTTTCTTT. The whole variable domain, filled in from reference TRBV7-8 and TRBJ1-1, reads GAGVSQSPRYKVAKRGQDVALRCDPISGHVSLFWYQQALGQGPEFLTYFQNEAQLDKSGLPSDRFFAERPEGSVSTLKIQRTQQEDSAVYLCASSLALGNTEAFFGQGTRLTVV.

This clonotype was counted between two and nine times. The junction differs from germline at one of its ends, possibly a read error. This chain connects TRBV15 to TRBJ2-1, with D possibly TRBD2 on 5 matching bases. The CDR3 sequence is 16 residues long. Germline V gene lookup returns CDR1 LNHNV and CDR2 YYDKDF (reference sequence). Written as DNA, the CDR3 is TGTGCCACCAGCAGAGATCTGAGGGCCTCCTCCAATGAGCAGTTCTTC. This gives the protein CATSRDLRASSNEQFF.

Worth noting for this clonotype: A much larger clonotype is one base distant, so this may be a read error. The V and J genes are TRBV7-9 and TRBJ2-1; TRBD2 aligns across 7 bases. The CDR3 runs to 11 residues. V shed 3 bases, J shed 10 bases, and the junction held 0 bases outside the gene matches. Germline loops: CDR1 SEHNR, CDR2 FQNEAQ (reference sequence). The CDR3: CASSFGGEQFF. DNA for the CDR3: TGTGCCAGCAGCTTCGGGGGGGAGCAGTTCTTC.

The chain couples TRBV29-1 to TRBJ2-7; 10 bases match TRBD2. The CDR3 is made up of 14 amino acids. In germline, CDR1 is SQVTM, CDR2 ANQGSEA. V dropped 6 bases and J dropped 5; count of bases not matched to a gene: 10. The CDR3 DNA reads TGCAGCGTAGGTTTCAGCGGGGGGGCAGACGAGCAGTACTTC. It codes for CSVGFSGGADEQYF.

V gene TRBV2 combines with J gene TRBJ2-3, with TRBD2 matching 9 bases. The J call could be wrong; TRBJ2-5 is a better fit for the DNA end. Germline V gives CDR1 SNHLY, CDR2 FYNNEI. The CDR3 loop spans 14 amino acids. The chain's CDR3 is CASSDGSGGGPQYF. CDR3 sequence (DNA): TGTGCCAGCAGTGACGGTAGCGGGGGTGGACCCCAGTACTTC.

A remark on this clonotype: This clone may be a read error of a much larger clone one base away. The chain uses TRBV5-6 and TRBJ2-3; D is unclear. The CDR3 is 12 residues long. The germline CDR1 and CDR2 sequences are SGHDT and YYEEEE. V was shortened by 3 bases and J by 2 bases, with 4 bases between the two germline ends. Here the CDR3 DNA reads TGTGCCAGCAGCTCCGCCACAGATACGCAGTATTTT. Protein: CASSSATDTQYF.

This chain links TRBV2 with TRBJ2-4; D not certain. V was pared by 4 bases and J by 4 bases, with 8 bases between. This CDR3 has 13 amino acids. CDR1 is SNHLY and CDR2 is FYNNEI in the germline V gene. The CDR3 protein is CASSGAGKNIQYF. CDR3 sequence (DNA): TGTGCCAGCAGTGGGGCCGGAAAAAACATTCAGTACTTC.

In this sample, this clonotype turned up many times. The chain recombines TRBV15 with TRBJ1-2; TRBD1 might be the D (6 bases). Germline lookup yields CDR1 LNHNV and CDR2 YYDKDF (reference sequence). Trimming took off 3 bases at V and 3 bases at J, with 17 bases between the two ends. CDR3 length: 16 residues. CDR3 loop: CATSRDSRGGYYGYTF. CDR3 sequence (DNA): TGTGCCACCAGCAGGGATAGTAGGGGGGGATACTATGGCTACACCTTC.

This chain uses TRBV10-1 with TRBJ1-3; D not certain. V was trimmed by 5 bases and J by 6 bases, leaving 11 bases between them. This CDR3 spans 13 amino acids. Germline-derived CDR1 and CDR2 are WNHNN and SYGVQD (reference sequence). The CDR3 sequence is CASSHALKNTIYF. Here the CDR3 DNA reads TGCGCCAGCAGTCACGCCTTGAAAAACACCATATATTTT.

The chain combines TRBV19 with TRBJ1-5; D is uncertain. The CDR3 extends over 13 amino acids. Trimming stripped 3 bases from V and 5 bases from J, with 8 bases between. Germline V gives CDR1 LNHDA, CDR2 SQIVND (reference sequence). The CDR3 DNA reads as TGTGCCAGTAGTATCTCCTTGTATCAGCCCCAGCATTTT. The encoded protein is CASSISLYQPQHF.

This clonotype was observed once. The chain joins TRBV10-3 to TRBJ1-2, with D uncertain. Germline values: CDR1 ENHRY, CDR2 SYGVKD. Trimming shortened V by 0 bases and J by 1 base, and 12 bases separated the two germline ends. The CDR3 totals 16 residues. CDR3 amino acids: CAISESIASHNYGYTF. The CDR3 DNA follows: TGTGCCATCAGTGAGTCGATCGCCAGTCATAACTATGGCTACACCTTC.